This T cell receptor (beta chain) comes out of a study of T cell clonality in common variable immunodeficiency. The study, taken as a whole, reports: Shared TCRbeta clones were fewer between CVID subjects than controls. Links between repertoire features and CVID complications were heterogeneity-limited.

Control and CVID samples contributed equal amounts of genomic DNA. Produced via immunoSEQ multiplex PCR; TCRdb's table is partial and in-frame only. The sample includes fewer than 75,000 clones, none of them occurring once. This clone was detected ten times or more. Its antigen is as yet unknown. The origin of this receptor is a person aged 18 to 70 in good health. The source material was peripheral blood mononuclear cells.

The CDR3 here is CASSDVINTEAFF. Partial CDR3 DNA: TGTGCCAGCAGTGACGTTATTAACACTGAA. The rearrangement links TRBV2 to TRBJ1-1; D gene ambiguous. Read sequence stops 3 residues before the CDR3 end, and the germline J gene provides the missing end. The V gene lost 3 bases and the J gene lost 2 bases, with 7 bases spanning the gap. This CDR3 has 13 residues. Per germline, CDR1 SNHLY and CDR2 FYNNEI.